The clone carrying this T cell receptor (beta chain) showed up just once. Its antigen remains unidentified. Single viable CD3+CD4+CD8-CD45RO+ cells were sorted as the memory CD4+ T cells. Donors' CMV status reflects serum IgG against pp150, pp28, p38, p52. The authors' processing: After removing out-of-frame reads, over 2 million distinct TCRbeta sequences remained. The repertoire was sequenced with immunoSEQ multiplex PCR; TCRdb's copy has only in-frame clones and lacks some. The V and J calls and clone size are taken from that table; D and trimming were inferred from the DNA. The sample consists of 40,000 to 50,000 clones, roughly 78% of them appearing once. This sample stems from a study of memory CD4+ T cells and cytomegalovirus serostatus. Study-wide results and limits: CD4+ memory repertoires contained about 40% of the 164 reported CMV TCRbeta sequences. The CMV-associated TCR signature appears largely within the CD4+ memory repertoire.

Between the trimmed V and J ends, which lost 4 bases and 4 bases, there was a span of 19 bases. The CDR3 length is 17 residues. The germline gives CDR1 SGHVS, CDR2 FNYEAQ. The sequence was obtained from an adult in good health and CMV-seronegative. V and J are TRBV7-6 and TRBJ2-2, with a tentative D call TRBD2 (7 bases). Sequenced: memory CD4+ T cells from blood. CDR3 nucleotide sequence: TGTGCCAGCAGCTCACAGAGGGGGGGGGCTGGCACCGGGGAGCTGTTTTTT. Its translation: CASSSQRGGAGTGELFF.